This T cell receptor beta chain was sequenced during a study of T cells in localized non-small cell lung cancer. Trimming pared 0 bases from V and 6 bases from J, leaving 10 bases between. CDR1 is SGDLS and CDR2 is YYNGEE in the germline V gene. CDR3 length: 14 residues. Generated by immunoSEQ multiplex PCR, the TCRdb table keeps only in-frame clones and is missing some. The sample holds about 2,200 clones, around 24% seen once. Overall study findings and caveats: Appearances in adjacent lung were noted for a median approximately 61 of the top 100 tumor clones.

In the case of this clone: Antigen unknown.

The adjacent lung that was sampled lay at least 2 cm from the tumor margin and showed no atypia. The chain links TRBV9 to TRBJ2-1; unclear D gene. The TCR was taken from a male donor aged 60 or older with stage I lung adenocarcinoma. The sample here was normal lung tissue next to the tumor, taken before any cancer treatment. The CDR3 nucleotides are TGTGCCAGCAGCGTAGAGATAGCTTCCAATGAGCAGTTCTTC. Translated: CASSVEIASNEQFF. The full variable domain, with the rest looked up from reference TRBV9 and TRBJ2-1, is DSGVTQTPKHLITATGQRVTLRCSPRSGDLSVYWYQQSLDQGLQFLIQYYNGEERAKGNILERFSAQQFPDLHSELNLSSLELGDSALYFCASSVEIASNEQFFGPGTRLTVL.